This note documents a single T cell receptor beta chain sequence. The antigen is undetermined. These data come from a study of T cell repertoires in cytomegalovirus infection. Overall study context: Shared public TCR beta signatures pointed to both CMV infection and a matching HLA type.

TCRdb recomputed calls from the reads with MiXCR, one row per CDR3 protein. Of roughly 500,000 distinct CDR3 sequences detected, roughly 10% appear once; the ten largest clones hold 9.5% to 13%. Whole-study findings and limits: Public TCR beta family frequency separated CMV-and-HLA carriers, including in an independent cohort. The study found HLA-C-restricted CMV-specific TCR beta clonotypes dominating the ex vivo response.

CDR1 is LGHNA and CDR2 is YNFKEQ in the germline V gene. The CDR3 contains 13 residues. V lost 4 bases, J lost 11 bases, and 14 bases lay in between. The sequence came from a human donor in good health (CMV status not recorded). Some clones in this sample may be carry-over from other donors' samples. V usage is TRBV4-2 and J usage is TRBJ2-2; D not resolved. The material sequenced was PBMCs. The CDR3, as DNA: TGTGCCAGCAGCCCCAGAGGAGAAGATGAGCTGTTTTTT. It yields the protein CASSPRGEDELFF.